These 16 T cell receptor beta chains were sequenced from one sample in a study of CD8+ T cells in alopecia areata. Treatment meaning: oral pan-JAK inhibitor, 5-10 mg twice daily. Following extraction, RNA underwent reverse transcription to cDNA, which served as the sequencing template. TCRdb's copy holds only in-frame clones and misses some; the assay was immunoSEQ multiplex PCR. Here the sample spans about 200,000 clones, 55% to 70% being singletons. Material: CD4+ T cells sorted from blood, obtained at week 4, from a patient treated with tofacitinib. The source of these receptors is a human donor with alopecia areata.

As regards this clone: At the DNA level, this CDR3 is encoded by other sequences in the same sample as well. The genes are TRBV7-2 and TRBJ1-6; D possibly corresponds to TRBD1 (6 bases). CDR3 length: 13 amino acids. Germline V gene data show CDR1 as SGHTA and CDR2 as FQGNSA. V was cut by 5 bases and J by 10 bases, with 12 bases left in between. CDR3 protein: CASSLQGESPLHF. The CDR3 bases are TGTGCCAGCAGCCTACAGGGAGAATCACCCCTCCACTTT.

V usage is TRBV7-3 and J usage is TRBJ2-2, with no clear D. Trimming pared 2 bases from V and 3 bases from J, leaving 7 bases between. The V gene's germline CDR1 is SGHTA and CDR2 FQGTGA. The CDR3 has 14 residues. The CDR3: CASSLSLYTGELFF. DNA of the CDR3: TGTGCCAGCAGCTTATCCCTCTACACCGGGGAGCTGTTTTTT.

The J gene is TRBJ1-2, the V gene TRBV30; TRBD1 aligns across 10 bases. Germline loops: CDR1 GTSNPN, CDR2 SVGIG (reference sequence). The V gene end was trimmed by 8 bases and the J gene end by 6 bases; junction bases not matched to a gene: 12. This CDR3 is built from 14 residues. CDR3 loop: CAGLRGQGWDGYTF. Written as DNA, the CDR3 is TGTGCCGGTCTCCGGGGACAGGGGTGGGATGGCTACACCTTC.

The rearrangement joins TRBV19 to TRBJ2-5; D is unclear. V was shortened by 5 bases and J by 5 bases, with 12 bases between the two germline ends. Germline V gene data show CDR1 as LNHDA and CDR2 as SQIVND (reference sequence). The CDR3 has 13 residues. CDR3 in amino acids: CASSPRTGETQYF. The CDR3 coding sequence is TGTGCCAGTAGTCCAAGAACGGGCGAGACCCAGTACTTC.

This clone appeared a single time. This chain's CDR3 is CASSATSSPNSPLHF. DNA for the CDR3: TGTGCCAGCAGCGCTACGTCCTCCCCGAATTCACCCCTCCACTTT. The genes are TRBV9 and TRBJ1-6; D remains ambiguous. V was clipped by 3 bases and J by 7 bases, with 14 bases between them. Germline-derived CDR1 and CDR2 are SGDLS and YYNGEE. The CDR3 is made up of 15 amino acids.

The genes are TRBV5-6 and TRBJ1-6; D is possibly TRBD1 (6 bases). V was pared by 0 bases and J by 8 bases, with 15 bases between. The CDR3 has 16 amino acids. Per germline, CDR1 SGHDT and CDR2 YYEEEE. In DNA, the CDR3 is TGTGCCAGCAGCTTGGAAGGGGGAATTTGGGATTCACCCCTCCACTTT. Translated: CASSLEGGIWDSPLHF.

J is TRBJ1-5 and V is TRBV6-6, with TRBD1 as a possible D gene (5 bases). This CDR3 has 15 residues. Trimming removed 6 bases from V and 1 base from J, with 13 bases in between. Germline-derived CDR1 and CDR2 are MNHNY and SVGAGI (reference sequence). The CDR3 spells CASSSRERSNQPQHF. The CDR3 DNA reads as TGTGCCAGCAGCTCCAGGGAAAGGAGCAATCAGCCCCAGCATTTT.

J is TRBJ1-2 and V is TRBV27; D is ambiguous. V dropped 2 bases and J dropped 4 bases, with 11 bases sitting between them. CDR1 and CDR2 from the germline V gene are MNHEY and SMNVEV (reference sequence). This CDR3 has 14 residues. Here the CDR3 reads CASSLAPRGYGYTF. The CDR3 region has the DNA TGTGCCAGCAGTTTAGCACCCCGAGGCTATGGCTACACCTTC.

The sample holds one count of this clone. This sequence joins TRBV9 and TRBJ1-2, with D unclear. Trimming cost V 0 bases and J 6 bases, with 9 bases left between them. This CDR3 is built from 13 residues. Germline V lookup: CDR1 SGDLS, CDR2 YYNGEE. In nucleotides, the CDR3 is TGTGCCAGCAGCGTAGAGTTGTGGGATGGCTACACCTTC. This translates into CASSVELWDGYTF.

For the CDR3, the DNA is TGTGCCAGCGCAAGAGGGGGCCTTGTGGAAGAGACCCAGTACTTC. The encoded protein is CASARGGLVEETQYF. The chain links TRBV7-2 to TRBJ2-5, with 7 bases fitting TRBD1. Germline trimming cut 8 bases from V and 3 bases from J; bases unmatched to any gene: 12. The CDR3 spans 15 residues. Germline-derived CDR1 and CDR2 are SGHTA and FQGNSA.

The rearrangement joins TRBV7-2 to TRBJ2-3; TRBD2 agrees at 8 bases. Germline V gene data show CDR1 as SGHTA and CDR2 as FQGNSA. The length of the CDR3 is 15 residues. V was pared by 3 bases and J by 4 bases, with 6 bases of the junction left unmatched. The CDR3 sequence: CASSLRGGSADTQYF. CDR3 nucleotide sequence: TGTGCCAGCAGCTTGCGCGGGGGGTCCGCAGATACGCAGTATTTT.

The chain has TRBV9 and TRBJ2-7, with D hard to call. Germline CDR1 SGDLS, CDR2 YYNGEE. CDR3 length: 15 amino acids. V lost 1 base and J lost 2, with 13 bases in between. In nucleotides, the CDR3 is TGTGCCAGCAGCGTAACGGGCCGCTCCCCCTACGAGCAGTACTTC. Amino acid sequence: CASSVTGRSPYEQYF.

The rearrangement uses TRBV5-1 and TRBJ1-1; D not certain. Germline V gene sequence: CDR1 SGHRS, CDR2 YFSETQ. There are 13 residues in the CDR3. Trimming removed 2 bases from V and 0 bases from J, with 5 bases in between. The CDR3 nucleotides read TGCGCCAGCAGCTTTCTGGTGAACACTGAAGCTTTCTTT. Encoded protein: CASSFLVNTEAFF. Based on the CDR3 plus reference TRBV5-1 and TRBJ1-1, the full variable domain is KAGVTQTPRYLIKTRGQQVTLSCSPISGHRSVSWYQQTPGQGLQFLFEYFSETQRNKGNFPGRFSGRQFSNSRSEMNVSTLELGDSALYLCASSFLVNTEAFFGQGTRLTVV.

The V and J genes are TRBV29-1 and TRBJ2-3; possibly TRBD1 for D (5 bases). Looked up from germline, CDR1 is SQVTM and CDR2 is ANQGSEA. The V end was cut by 4 bases, the J end by 0 bases, with 11 bases between. The CDR3 runs 14 residues. CDR3 in amino acids: CSVGQGASTDTQYF. The CDR3 region has the DNA TGCAGCGTTGGGCAAGGGGCAAGCACAGATACGCAGTATTTT.

The rearrangement links TRBV5-6 to TRBJ1-2; a weak D match, TRBD1 (5 bases). Germline loops: CDR1 SGHDT, CDR2 YYEEEE. Deletions cut 3 bases from V and 4 bases from J, with 7 bases between. The CDR3 extends over 12 amino acids. CDR3 sequence (DNA): TGTGCCAGCAGCTCGACAGCCTATGGCTACACCTTC. Translated: CASSSTAYGYTF.

V and J are TRBV29-1 and TRBJ1-1; D unclear. Germline CDR1 and CDR2: SQVTM and ANQGSEA. This CDR3 is 12 amino acids long. Between the trimmed V and J ends, which lost 7 bases and 5 bases, there was a span of 14 bases. The CDR3 is CSAAASDTEAFF. Written as DNA, the CDR3 is TGCAGCGCTGCGGCCTCCGATACTGAAGCTTTCTTT.